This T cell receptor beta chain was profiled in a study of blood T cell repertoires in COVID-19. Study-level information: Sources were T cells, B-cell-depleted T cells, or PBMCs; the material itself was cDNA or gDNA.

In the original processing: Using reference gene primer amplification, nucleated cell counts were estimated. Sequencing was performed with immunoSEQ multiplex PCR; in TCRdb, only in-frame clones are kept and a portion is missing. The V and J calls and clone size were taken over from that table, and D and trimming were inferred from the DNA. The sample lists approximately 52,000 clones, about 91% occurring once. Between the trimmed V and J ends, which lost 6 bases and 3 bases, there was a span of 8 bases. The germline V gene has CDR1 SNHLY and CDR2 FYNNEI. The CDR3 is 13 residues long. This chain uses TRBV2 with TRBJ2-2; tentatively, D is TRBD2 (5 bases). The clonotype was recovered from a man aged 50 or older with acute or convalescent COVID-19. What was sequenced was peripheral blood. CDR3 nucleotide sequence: TGTGCCAGCAGGAGGGTTGACACCGGGGAGCTGTTTTTT. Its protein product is CASRRVDTGELFF. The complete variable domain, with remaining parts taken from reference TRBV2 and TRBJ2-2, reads EPEVTQTPSHQVTQMGQEVILRCVPISNHLYFYWYRQILGQKVEFLVSFYNNEISEKSEIFDDQFSVERPDGSNFTLKIRSTKLEDSAMYFCASRRVDTGELFFGEGSRLTVL.